The TCR beta chain under discussion was sequenced for a study of shared clonotypes between healthy human individuals. This CDR3 has 19 amino acids. Germline values: CDR1 KGHSH, CDR2 LQKENI. Between the trimmed V and J ends, which lost 3 bases and 4 bases, there was a span of 27 bases. Libraries were prepared by immunoSEQ multiplex PCR; TCRdb keeps only in-frame clonotypes and omits some of them. The sample includes approximately 1.5 million clones, around 98% seen only once; the top ten take around 0.47%. The sequence was obtained from a man aged 25-40 years in good health. Sequencing was performed on naive CD4+ T cells sorted from blood. Subset here: CD45RA+ positively selected. This rearrangement joins TRBV18 to TRBJ1-2; D is unresolved. The CDR3 loop reads CASSPYSNLPETGVYGYTF. CDR3 DNA sequence: TGTGCCAGCTCACCGTACAGCAATCTTCCCGAGACGGGAGTCTATGGCTACACCTTC.